A selection of T cell receptor beta chains follows, all from one sample in a study of cytotoxic CD8 clonotypes in ibrutinib-treated CLL. Sequencing used immunoSEQ multiplex PCR; TCRdb keeps in-frame clones, though not all of them. This table has tens of thousands of clones, 65% to 70% appearing once. Material: PBMCs, obtained after 24 months of ibrutinib treatment. These receptors were taken from a human donor with chronic lymphocytic leukemia. Each CDR3 is given with its conserved first and last residue.

j_gene: TRBJ1-2
v_gene: TRBV5-4
CDR3aa: CASSSAVWGTSNYGYTF

j_gene: TRBJ1-1
v_gene: TRBV30
CDR3aa: CAWSPPTGQRNTEAFF

j_gene: TRBJ2-5
v_gene: TRBV5-1
CDR3aa: CASSLAATKETQYF

j_gene: TRBJ2-1
v_gene: TRBV6-4
CDR3aa: CASSDSVSGVGGEQFF

j_gene: TRBJ2-7
v_gene: TRBV27
CDR3aa: CASRRDTSYEQYF

j_gene: TRBJ1-2
v_gene: TRBV11-2
CDR3aa: CASSLGTGLNYGYTF

j_gene: TRBJ2-2
v_gene: TRBV7-6
CDR3aa: CASSTRVRTGELFF

j_gene: TRBJ2-5
v_gene: TRBV5-1
CDR3aa: CASSPLEGTQYF

j_gene: TRBJ1-1
v_gene: TRBV4-2
CDR3aa: CASSQVDRGFEAFF

j_gene: TRBJ1-2
v_gene: TRBV30
CDR3aa: CASALGGANYGYTF

j_gene: TRBJ1-3
v_gene: TRBV5-1
CDR3aa: CASSPLSGNTIYF

j_gene: TRBJ1-1
v_gene: TRBV2
CDR3aa: CASTRESTEAFF

j_gene: TRBJ1-5
v_gene: TRBV30
CDR3aa: CAWSLGTGSNQPQHF

j_gene: TRBJ1-1
v_gene: TRBV18
CDR3aa: CASSPSSPNTEAFF

j_gene: TRBJ1-2
v_gene: TRBV30
CDR3aa: CAWSGGTGGASYYGYTF

j_gene: TRBJ1-2
v_gene: TRBV4-2
CDR3aa: CASSQETGRTRGYTF

j_gene: TRBJ2-1
v_gene: TRBV5-4
CDR3aa: CASSLYGASYNEQFF

j_gene: TRBJ1-3
v_gene: TRBV10-3
CDR3aa: CAISESTDSSGNTIYF

j_gene: TRBJ2-1
v_gene: TRBV5-1
CDR3aa: CASSLTSRNEQFF

j_gene: TRBJ2-7
v_gene: TRBV5-5
CDR3aa: CASSGQTGSLSEQYF